The clone carrying this T cell receptor beta chain has just a few counts. These data are taken from a study of molecular identifiers for immune sequencing clone quantification. The J segment lost 0 bases and the V segment lost 1 base, leaving 11 bases of the junction unmatched. The CDR3 contains 19 residues. The germline V gene has CDR1 SGHVS and CDR2 FQNEAQ. One entry per CDR3 protein, called by TCRdb with MiXCR from the PCR reads. The sample includes fewer than 350,000 distinct CDR3 sequences, 20% to 25% of them seen just once. Sorting isolated naive CD8 T cells as CD8+CD4-CCR7+CD45RA+ events. The sequenced material came from naive CD8+ T cells from blood, with Jurkat cell RNA spiked in. Subset given: FACS-sorted CD8+CD4-CCR7+CD45RA+ naive T cells. V gene TRBV7-8 combines with J gene TRBJ2-4; 8 nucleotides agree with TRBD1. The receptor was derived from a human donor in good health. Some libraries in this study had Jurkat cell RNA spiked in. The CDR3 bases are TGTGCCAGCAGCTTAGGGCCCCCGACAGGGGATCTAGCCAAAAACATTCAGTACTTC. Translation: CASSLGPPTGDLAKNIQYF.